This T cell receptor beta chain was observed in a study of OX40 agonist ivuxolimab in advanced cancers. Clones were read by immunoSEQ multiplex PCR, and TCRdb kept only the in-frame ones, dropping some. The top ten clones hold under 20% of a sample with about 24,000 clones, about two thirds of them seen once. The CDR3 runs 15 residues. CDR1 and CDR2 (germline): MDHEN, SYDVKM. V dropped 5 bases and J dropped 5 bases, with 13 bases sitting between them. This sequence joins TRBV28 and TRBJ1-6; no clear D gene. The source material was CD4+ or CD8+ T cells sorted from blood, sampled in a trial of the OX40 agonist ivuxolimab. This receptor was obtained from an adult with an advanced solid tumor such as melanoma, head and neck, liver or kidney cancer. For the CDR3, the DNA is TGTGCCAGCAGTCCAATCGGGGTTGATAATTCACCCCTCCACTTT. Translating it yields CASSPIGVDNSPLHF.